The 18 T cell receptor beta chains below were found in one sample sequenced in a study of radiotherapy plus CTLA-4 blockade in lung cancer. The method was immunoSEQ multiplex PCR; TCRdb's version includes in-frame clones alone and lacks a portion of them. The sample has tens of thousands of clones, around 87% seen once. The material sequenced was peripheral blood, taken from a patient treated with radiotherapy plus ipilimumab. The receptors stem from a human donor with non-small cell lung cancer who had stable disease on radiotherapy plus ipilimumab.

This chain links TRBV2 with TRBJ1-2, with 9 nucleotides matching TRBD1. CDR1 and CDR2 from the germline V gene are SNHLY and FYNNEI. This CDR3 is built from 13 residues. V trimming: 3 bases; J trimming: 4 bases; junction bases outside the gene matches: 0. The CDR3 is CASSEDRGYGYTF. CDR3 DNA: TGTGCCAGCAGTGAGGACAGGGGCTATGGCTACACCTTC.

This clone has more than one count but fewer than ten. The chain has TRBV28 and TRBJ2-7; D not certain. Trimming stripped 5 bases from V and 7 bases from J, with 9 bases between. The CDR3 runs 11 residues. From germline, CDR1 is MDHEN and CDR2 SYDVKM. The DNA of the CDR3 is TGTGCCAGCAGTAGGCTCCGGGAGCAGTACTTC. Amino acid sequence: CASSRLREQYF.

This clone was seen a single time. This chain joins TRBV28 and TRBJ1-5; TRBD1 agrees at 7 bases. Trimming removed 6 bases from V and 2 bases from J; junction bases left unmatched: 10. Germline V CDR1 and CDR2: MDHEN, SYDVKM. This CDR3 comprises 16 residues. The CDR3 DNA reads as TGTGCCAGCAGGCCACCGGGACAGCGAGGCAATCAGCCCCAGCATTTT. It is translated as CASRPPGQRGNQPQHF.

This clone is a singleton in its sample. This chain links TRBV29-1 with TRBJ2-2; unclear D gene. This CDR3 has 13 residues. The V gene lost 7 bases and the J gene lost 4 bases, with 13 bases spanning the gap. CDR1 and CDR2 (germline): SQVTM, ANQGSEA. The CDR3 DNA sequence: TGCAGCGCTGGTTGGTGGCCCACCGGGGAGCTGTTTTTT. Translating it yields CSAGWWPTGELFF.

This clone showed up just once. This rearrangement joins TRBV28 to TRBJ1-5; 7 bases line up with TRBD1. V was clipped by 8 bases and J by 7 bases; unmatched bases: 8. Germline V gene data show CDR1 as MDHEN and CDR2 as SYDVKM. CDR3 length equals 13 residues. The CDR3 region is CASVGGGGQPQHF. CDR3 bases: TGTGCCAGCGTAGGGGGCGGAGGGCAGCCCCAGCATTTT.

This clone has a handful of counts. The V and J genes are TRBV6-1 and TRBJ1-4; D perhaps matches TRBD1 (5 bases). Trimming took 6 bases from V and 7 from J, leaving 15 bases between them. The CDR3 has 14 amino acids. Germline CDR1 and CDR2: MNHNS and SASEGT. CDR3 loop: CASSRVGEREKLFF. CDR3 DNA: TGTGCCAGCAGCCGCGTGGGGGAGCGTGAAAAACTGTTTTTT.

This chain uses TRBV5-6 with TRBJ2-7, with 8 bases that match TRBD1. Germline V CDR1 and CDR2: SGHDT, YYEEEE. The trim removed 7 bases at V and 4 bases at J, leaving 13 bases unmatched. This CDR3 comprises 15 residues. DNA of the CDR3: TGTGCCAGCTTCTCGGCCCAGGGGGCTCCTTACGAGCAGTACTTC. It codes for CASFSAQGAPYEQYF.

The chain joins TRBV27 to TRBJ2-7, with D tentatively TRBD2 (6 bases). The CDR3 consists of 17 residues. The V end lost 3 bases, the J end lost 2 bases, and 20 bases lay between the germline ends. Germline CDR1 is MNHEY and CDR2 is SMNVEV (reference sequence). This CDR3 reads CASSFSPLGRTPYEQYF. The CDR3, as DNA: TGTGCCAGCAGTTTCTCCCCCCTAGGGAGGACCCCCTACGAGCAGTACTTC.

This sequence joins TRBV5-4 and TRBJ2-2; 7 bases are a match to TRBD1. The CDR3 contains 14 residues. Germline lookup yields CDR1 SGHNT and CDR2 YYREEE (reference sequence). The ends lost 2 bases at V and 3 bases at J; junction bases unmatched: 1. The CDR3, as DNA: TGTGCCAGCAGCTTACAGGGGTACACCGGGGAGCTGTTTTTT. It yields the protein CASSLQGYTGELFF.

The chain is built from TRBV11-2 and TRBJ2-1, with a tentative D call TRBD2 (7 bases). Germline CDR1 is SGHAT and CDR2 is FQNNGV. This CDR3 comprises 14 residues. V was pared by 5 bases and J by 4 bases, with 12 bases between. DNA of the CDR3: TGTGCCAGCAGCCGGGGGGCCCTATACAATGAGCAGTTCTTC. Amino acid sequence: CASSRGALYNEQFF.

CDR3 loop: CASSEWEQFF. The CDR3 nucleotides are TGTGCCAGCAGTGAATGGGAGCAGTTCTTC. The chain combines TRBV6-1 with TRBJ2-1; D call uncertain. The germline CDR1 and CDR2 sequences are MNHNS and SASEGT. The CDR3 consists of 10 residues. V lost 2 bases and J 10 bases, leaving 3 bases between the germline ends.

V is TRBV5-1 and J is TRBJ2-2; 9 bases map to TRBD1. The length of the CDR3 is 16 residues. Germline V gene data show CDR1 as SGHRS and CDR2 as YFSETQ. With V trimmed by 0 bases and J by 6 bases, 6 bases remained unmatched. The CDR3 nucleotides are TGCGCCAGCAGCTTGGGGGACAGGGCTCGCGCCGGGGAGCTGTTTTTT. This gives the protein CASSLGDRARAGELFF.

The chain couples TRBV21-1 to TRBJ1-2; the table names TRBD1, a call not compared with the DNA. TRBV21-1 is labeled a pseudogene. This CDR3 is 16 amino acids long. In DNA, the CDR3 is TGTGCCAGCAGCAAAGGGGGCAGGGGAGCTAACTATGGCTACACCTTC. Protein sequence: CASSKGGRGANYGYTF.

This sequence joins TRBV7-6 and TRBJ2-5; possibly TRBD1 or TRBD2 for D (5 bases each). The CDR3 extends over 15 amino acids. The V end was cut by 1 base, the J end by 7 bases, with 16 bases between. In germline, CDR1 is SGHVS, CDR2 FNYEAQ. The CDR3 DNA sequence: TGTGCCAGCAGCTTAGATTTGACCAGGGCGGGGACCCAGTACTTC. The encoded protein is CASSLDLTRAGTQYF.

V gene TRBV5-1 combines with J gene TRBJ1-6; D may be TRBD1 (6 bases). CDR1 and CDR2 (germline): SGHRS, YFSETQ. Trimming removed 4 bases from V and 7 bases from J, with 12 bases in between. The CDR3 is made up of 14 amino acids. CDR3 region: CASSLDSLNSPLHF. The CDR3 DNA is TGCGCCAGCAGCCTGGACAGCCTAAATTCACCCCTCCACTTT. The entire variable domain, with the rest obtained from reference TRBV5-1 and TRBJ1-6, is as follows: KAGVTQTPRYLIKTRGQQVTLSCSPISGHRSVSWYQQTPGQGLQFLFEYFSETQRNKGNFPGRFSGRQFSNSRSEMNVSTLELGDSALYLCASSLDSLNSPLHFGNGTRLTVT.

This clone was detected once. The chain recombines TRBV7-3 with TRBJ2-1; maybe TRBD2 (6 bases). The CDR3 sequence is 13 residues long. The V end was cut by 2 bases, the J end by 6 bases, with 8 bases between. CDR1 SGHTA and CDR2 FQGTGA come from the germline V gene. CDR3 residues: CASSLGTFNEQFF. CDR3 coding DNA: TGTGCCAGCAGCTTAGGGACTTTCAATGAGCAGTTCTTC. The full variable domain, with the rest looked up from reference TRBV7-3 and TRBJ2-1, is GAGVSQTPSNKVTEKGKYVELRCDPISGHTALYWYRQSLGQGPEFLIYFQGTGAADDSGLPNDRFFAVRPEGSVSTLKIQRTERGDSAVYLCASSLGTFNEQFFGPGTRLTVL.

The chain is built from TRBV14 and TRBJ1-2; D is unresolved. Trimming pared 1 base from V and 6 bases from J, leaving 6 bases between. CDR1 and CDR2 from the germline V gene are SGHDN and FVKESK. The CDR3 is made up of 12 amino acids. CDR3 coding DNA: TGTGCCAGCAGCCAAGTCAGCGATGGCTACACCTTC. Its translation is CASSQVSDGYTF.

This chain links TRBV28 with TRBJ2-2, with D uncertain. This CDR3 has 14 amino acids. Trimming left V 3 bases short and J 2 bases short, with 7 bases between. Per germline, CDR1 MDHEN and CDR2 SYDVKM. The CDR3 sequence: CASSLLRNTGELFF. The CDR3, as DNA: TGTGCCAGCAGTTTGTTACGTAACACCGGGGAGCTGTTTTTT.